These T cell receptor beta chains were read from a single sample in a study of T-cell reconstitution after alpha-beta-depleted transplantation in children. TCRdb re-analysed the PCR reads in MiXCR, keeping a single row per CDR3 protein. The sample carries 450,000 to 500,000 distinct CDR3 sequences, approximately 12% recorded once. The sequenced sample was PBMCs from the stem cell graft donor, obtained from the stem cell graft. The receptor source for this set is a human donor who donated a stem cell graft to a child with combined immunodeficiency. The CDR3 runs from the conserved cysteine through the conserved F or W. The D gene is left open where the match is weak. The listing skips clone size in some rows; elsewhere it reads once, few, many or a size class.

TRBV6-2/TRBV6-3	few	TRBJ1-2	-	CASSSVPSSYGYTF	TGTGCCAGCAGTTCCGTACCATCCAGCTATGGCTACACCTTC
TRBV12-3/TRBV12-4	many	TRBJ2-7	TRBD1	CASSWTGAYEQYF	TGTGCCAGCAGCTGGACAGGGGCCTACGAGCAGTACTTC
TRBV2	few	TRBJ2-3	-	CASSEILAVDTQYF	TGTGCCAGCAGTGAAATACTAGCAGTGGATACGCAGTATTTT
TRBV12-3/TRBV12-4	many	TRBJ2-3	-	CASSPRESTDTQYF	TGTGCCAGCAGTCCCCGGGAGTCAACAGATACGCAGTATTTT
TRBV5-6	few	TRBJ2-7	TRBD1	CASTLRFGTGVYEQYF	TGTGCCAGCACCCTTAGATTCGGGACAGGGGTCTACGAGCAGTACTTC
TRBV6-1	few	TRBJ2-3	-	CASSDFGDTQYF	TGTGCCAGCAGTGATTTCGGGGATACGCAGTATTTT
TRBV20-1	few	TRBJ1-1	TRBD1	CSARVRDRSSLEAFF	TGCAGTGCTAGAGTCCGGGACAGGTCCTCTCTTGAAGCTTTCTTT
TRBV30	few	TRBJ1-5	-	CAWSVDSDQPQHF	TGTGCCTGGAGTGTGGACAGCGATCAGCCCCAGCATTTT
TRBV7-2	few	TRBJ1-1	TRBD1	CASSDGVWGTGGLSATEAFF	TGTGCCAGCAGCGACGGGGTATGGGGGACAGGGGGTCTTTCAGCCACTGAAGCTTTCTTT
TRBV9	many	TRBJ2-2	TRBD2	CASSVSGRVNTGELFF	TGTGCCAGCAGCGTAAGCGGGAGGGTCAACACCGGGGAGCTGTTTTTT
TRBV5-1	few	TRBJ2-1	TRBD2	CASPGTSGYNEQFF	TGCGCCAGCCCTGGGACTAGCGGATACAATGAGCAGTTCTTC
TRBV30	few	TRBJ2-1	-	CAWSVTQRNEQFF	TGTGCCTGGAGTGTAACTCAGCGGAATGAGCAGTTCTTC
TRBV12-3/TRBV12-4	once	TRBJ2-2	-	CASTPGVSELFF	TGTGCCAGCACCCCCGGAGTTTCTGAGCTGTTTTTT
TRBV7-3	-	TRBJ2-3	TRBD2	CASSPLGAGGTGTQYF	TGTGCCAGCAGCCCCCTGGGAGCGGGAGGAACTGGTACGCAGTATTTT
TRBV20-1	-	TRBJ2-7	TRBD1	CSAEDRATAGEQYF	TGCAGTGCAGAGGACAGGGCAACGGCTGGTGAGCAGTACTTC
TRBV28	many	TRBJ2-7	TRBD1	CASSYPGQLRSYEQYF	TGTGCCAGCTCGTATCCGGGACAGCTCAGGTCCTACGAGCAGTACTTC
TRBV7-2	-	TRBJ2-5	TRBD2	CASSASGETQYF	TGTGCCAGCAGCGCTAGCGGGGAGACCCAGTACTTC
TRBV30	many	TRBJ2-2	-	CAWSVDIATGELFF	TGTGCCTGGAGTGTGGACATTGCTACCGGGGAGCTGTTTTTT
TRBV11-3	-	TRBJ2-2	TRBD1	CASSPTGTNTGELFF	TGTGCCAGCAGCCCGACAGGGACGAACACCGGGGAGCTGTTTTTT
TRBV6-2/TRBV6-3	few	TRBJ2-1	-	CASSSPGALGTNEQFF	TGTGCCAGCAGTTCCCCGGGGGCTTTGGGGACTAATGAGCAGTTCTTC
TRBV12-3/TRBV12-4	-	TRBJ2-7	-	CASSLAPDGRLEQYF	TGTGCCAGCAGTTTAGCACCCGACGGCCGCCTGGAGCAGTACTTC
TRBV7-3	-	TRBJ2-3	TRBD1	CASSWGQVTADTQYF	TGTGCCAGCAGCTGGGGACAGGTGACGGCAGATACGCAGTATTTT
TRBV5-1	few	TRBJ2-1	-	CASSLLSESNEQFF	TGCGCCAGCAGCTTGCTCTCGGAGAGCAATGAGCAGTTCTTC
TRBV11-3	-	TRBJ2-1	TRBD2	CASSLSGTSHNEQFF	TGTGCCAGCAGCTTATCCGGGACTAGTCACAATGAGCAGTTCTTC
TRBV4-1	few	TRBJ2-7	TRBD2	CASSQPTGGRRKDEQYF	TGCGCCAGCAGCCAACCGACTGGCGGGAGGAGGAAGGACGAGCAGTACTTC
TRBV12-5	few	TRBJ2-1	-	CASGLGVGRSEQFF	TGTGCTAGTGGTTTGGGGGTCGGTCGCAGTGAGCAGTTCTTC
TRBV5-5	-	TRBJ2-1	TRBD2	CASSPTTSQDEQFF	TGTGCCAGCAGCCCCACGACTAGCCAAGATGAGCAGTTCTTC
TRBV5-1	many	TRBJ2-1	TRBD1	CASSLVAGGSSYNEQFF	TGCGCCAGCAGCTTGGTAGCAGGGGGCTCCTCCTACAATGAGCAGTTCTTC
TRBV10-3	many	TRBJ2-3	TRBD2	CAISETGLAGSDTQYF	TGTGCCATCAGTGAGACCGGACTAGCGGGATCAGATACGCAGTATTTT
TRBV24-1	few	TRBJ2-1	TRBD1	CATSQKGPGQARNEQFF	TGTGCCACCAGCCAGAAGGGTCCGGGACAGGCAAGAAATGAGCAGTTCTTC
TRBV20-1	many	TRBJ2-2	TRBD1	CSARVSGGRVTGELFF	TGCAGTGCTAGGGTCTCAGGGGGCAGGGTCACCGGGGAGCTGTTTTTT
TRBV7-8	many	TRBJ2-1	TRBD2	CASSQTGTSGVNEQFF	TGTGCCAGCAGCCAAACCGGGACTAGCGGGGTGAATGAGCAGTTCTTC
TRBV21-1	once	TRBJ2-5	-	CASSKAQTGTGVETQYF	TGTGCCAGCAGCAAAGCGCAGACCGGGACAGGGGTAGAGACCCAGTACTTC